The entry below describes one TCR beta chain. This clone came up once. The specificity of this receptor is unknown. No base qualities exist here, and no much larger clone lies one base off it. This entry belongs to a study of T cell clones after liver transplantation (dated by TCRdb to between 2017 and 2020). Study-level background: ITN030ST, the source of the samples, was a randomized trial that attempted immunosuppression withdrawal within 2 years of liver transplantation. Of the 8 liver transplant recipients making up the studied cohort, 3 were classified as tolerant and 5 as non-tolerant. Donor-reactive T cell clones were identified by TCRbeta sequencing after a pre-transplant mixed lymphocyte reaction and then tracked in post-transplant blood. Of the eight recipients, a few were HCV-positive, while the remaining recipients had been transplanted for non-autoimmune, non-viral indications. As an antigen-independent comparator for the donor-reactive sequences, third party-reactive TCRbeta sequences from pre-transplant MLRs were identified as well. Blood samples were collected pre-transplant, then pre-randomization ahead of withdrawal, and finally post-randomization once withdrawal had either been completed or failed. Until randomization at 12-24 months post-transplant, subjects were given standard immunosuppression, with no induction therapy. Tolerance was defined as complete immunosuppression withdrawal for at least one year with no rise in liver enzymes beyond twice the upper limit of normal.

Thawed unstimulated PBMCs were stained for CD3, CD4 and CD8 and FACS-sorted into CD3+CD4+ and CD3+CD8+ populations. Randomization to immunosuppression withdrawal applied to every one of the 8 studied subjects. The Qiagen DNeasy Blood and Tissue Kit was used to isolate genomic DNA. Frozen genomic DNA underwent high-throughput TCRbeta CDR3 sequencing by immunoSEQ, including PCR amplification, mapping, bias correction and internal controls. For the original study's pipeline: Productive rearrangements were kept, and unique TCRbeta sequences were defined by CDR3 nucleotide sequence plus V and J gene. For classification of a sequence as donor-reactive, at least 5-fold expansion in CFSE-low cells relative to unstimulated pre-transplant cells and a frequency of at least 0.01% were required. Minimum frequency thresholds were set for each subject on the basis of the unstimulated sample with the lowest template count, so that a detection power of at least 90% was ensured. Jensen-Shannon divergence between the top 1000 TCRbeta sequences after and before transplant was used to measure repertoire turnover. Changes in detection of donor-reactive sequences were tested with two-sided Fisher's exact tests. Here the immuneACCESS table is served through TCRdb, limited to in-frame sequences with V and J called. Missing clones are a known gap in these copies; in checked studies unresolved V genes cover under half, and the rest lacks a known reason. V and J calls and clone size follow that table, whereas D and trimming were derived from the DNA. The sample has about 75,000 clones on record, roughly 80% of them singletons. Of the sample, over 2% falls within the top ten clones.

Beyond this particular receptor, the publication reports: Conclusions were preliminary, limited by small, heterogeneous patient numbers and non-standardized post-transplant time points. Because allograft tissue specimens were not available, migration of donor-reactive T cells into the graft, rather than deletion, may have occurred. The decline in donor-reactive sequences exceeded the decline in third party-reactive sequences, suggesting partial antigen-specific deletion that was unrelated to withdrawal success. When repertoire turnover was accounted for, significantly reduced detection of donor-reactive sequences was found in 7 of 8 subjects for CD4 and in 8 of 8 subjects for CD8. In 5 of 8 subjects, regardless of tolerance or HCV status, circulating donor-reactive CD4 TCRbeta sequences dropped significantly post-transplant. In two subjects, low numbers of available donor cells limited the measurable donor-reactive repertoire.

Sequencing was performed on CD4+ T cells from blood, taken about 50 months after liver transplant. The sequence was obtained from a human patient who received a liver transplant. Following transplantation, part of the T cell population may be supplied by the graft donor rather than the patient.

At the DNA level, the sequence is TGTGCCAGCAGCCCCGGGGGGACTAGCGGAAACAATGAGCAGTTCTTC. Its translation reads: CASSPGGTSGNNEQFF. The chain uses TRBV7-9 and TRBJ2-1, and TRBD2 matches 11 of the central bases. CDR1 is given as SEHNR and CDR2 as FQNEAQ, both from the germline V gene (reference sequence). At the junction V is shortened by 5 bases and J by 5 bases; bases outside the gene matches: 8. The cysteine opens and the phenylalanine closes a CDR3 of 16 amino acids. Only the CDR3 part of the read is kept: 48 bases, read in frame from the first base.